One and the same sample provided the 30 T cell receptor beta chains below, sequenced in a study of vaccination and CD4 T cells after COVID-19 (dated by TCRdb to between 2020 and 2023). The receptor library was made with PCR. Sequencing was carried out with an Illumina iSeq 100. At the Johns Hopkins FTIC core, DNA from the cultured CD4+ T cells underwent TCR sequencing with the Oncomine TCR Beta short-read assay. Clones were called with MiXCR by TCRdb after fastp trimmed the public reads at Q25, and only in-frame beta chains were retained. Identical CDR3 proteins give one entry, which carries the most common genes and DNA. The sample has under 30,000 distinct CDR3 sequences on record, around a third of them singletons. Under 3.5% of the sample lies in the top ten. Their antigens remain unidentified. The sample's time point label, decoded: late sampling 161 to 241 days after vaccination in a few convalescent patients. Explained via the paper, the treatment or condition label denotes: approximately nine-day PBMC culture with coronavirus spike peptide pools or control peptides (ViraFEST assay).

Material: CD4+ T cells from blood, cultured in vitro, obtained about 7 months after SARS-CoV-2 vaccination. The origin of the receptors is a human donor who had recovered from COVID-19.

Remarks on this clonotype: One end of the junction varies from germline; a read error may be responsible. CDR3 DNA sequence: TGCAACGTTGGACAGGGCGGAGACTATGGCTACACCTTC. It translates to CNVGQGGDYGYTF. The chain uses TRBV29-1 and TRBJ1-2, with 8 bases aligning to TRBD1. The CDR3 has 13 residues. Germline V gene data show CDR1 as SQVTM and CDR2 as ANQGSEA.

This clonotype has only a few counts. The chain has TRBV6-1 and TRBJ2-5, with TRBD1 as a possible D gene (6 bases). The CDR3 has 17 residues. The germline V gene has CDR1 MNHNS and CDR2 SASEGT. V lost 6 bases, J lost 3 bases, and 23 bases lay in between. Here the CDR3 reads CASREYQYRVRKETQYF. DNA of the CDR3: TGTGCCAGCAGAGAATACCAATACAGGGTTCGAAAAGAGACCCAGTACTTC.

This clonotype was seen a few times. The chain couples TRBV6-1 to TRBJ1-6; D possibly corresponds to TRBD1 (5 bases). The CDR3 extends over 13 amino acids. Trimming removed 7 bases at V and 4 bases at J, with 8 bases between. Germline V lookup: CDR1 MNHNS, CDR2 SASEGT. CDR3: CASNRNYNSPLHF. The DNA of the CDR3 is TGTGCCAGCAACAGGAATTATAATTCACCCCTCCACTTT.

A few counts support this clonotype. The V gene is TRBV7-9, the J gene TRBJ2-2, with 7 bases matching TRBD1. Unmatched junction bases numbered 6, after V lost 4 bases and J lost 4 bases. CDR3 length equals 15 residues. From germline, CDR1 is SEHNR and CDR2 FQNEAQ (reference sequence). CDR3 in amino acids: CASSSHRGVTGELFF. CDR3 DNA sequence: TGTGCCAGCAGCTCCCACAGGGGCGTCACCGGGGAGCTGTTTTTT. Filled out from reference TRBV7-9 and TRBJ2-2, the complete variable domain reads DTGVSQNPRHKITKRGQNVTFRCDPISEHNRLYWYRQTLGQGPEFLTYFQNEAQLEKSRLLSDRFSAERPKGSFSTLEIQRTEQGDSAMYLCASSSHRGVTGELFFGEGSRLTVL.

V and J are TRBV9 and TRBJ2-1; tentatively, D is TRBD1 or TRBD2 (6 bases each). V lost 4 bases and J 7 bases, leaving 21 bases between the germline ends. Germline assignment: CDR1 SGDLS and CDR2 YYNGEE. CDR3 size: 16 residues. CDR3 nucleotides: TGTGCCAGCAGCCAAGGGGGGTCCGGGAGTGAGAATGAGCAGTTCTTC. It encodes CASSQGGSGSENEQFF.

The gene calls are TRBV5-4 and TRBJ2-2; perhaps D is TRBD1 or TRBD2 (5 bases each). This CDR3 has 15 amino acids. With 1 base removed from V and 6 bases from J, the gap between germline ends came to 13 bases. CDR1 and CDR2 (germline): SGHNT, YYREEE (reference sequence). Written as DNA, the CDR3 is TGTGCCAGCAGCTTGTCGGCAGGGACCCCCGGGGAGCTGTTTTTT. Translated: CASSLSAGTPGELFF.

CDR3 DNA: TGCAGTGCTAGAGATTCTTTGGGGGGCGCTGGGGCCAACGTCCTGACTTTC. Encoded protein: CSARDSLGGAGANVLTF. The J gene is TRBJ2-6, the V gene TRBV20-1; D is perhaps TRBD1 or TRBD2 (6 bases each). This CDR3 has 17 amino acids. Trimming took 0 bases from V and 2 from J, leaving 14 bases between them. Germline-derived CDR1 and CDR2 are DFQATT and SNEGSKA (reference sequence).

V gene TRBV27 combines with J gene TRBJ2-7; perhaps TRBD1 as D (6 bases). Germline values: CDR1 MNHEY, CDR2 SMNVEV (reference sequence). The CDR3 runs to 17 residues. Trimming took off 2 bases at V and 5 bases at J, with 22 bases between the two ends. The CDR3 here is CASSLGTRQAKRDEQYF. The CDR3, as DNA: TGTGCCAGCAGTTTAGGGACCCGACAGGCTAAAAGGGACGAGCAGTACTTC.

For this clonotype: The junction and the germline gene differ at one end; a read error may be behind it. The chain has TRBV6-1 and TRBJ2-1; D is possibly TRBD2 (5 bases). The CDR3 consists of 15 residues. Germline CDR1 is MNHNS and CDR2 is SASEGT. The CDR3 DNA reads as TGTGCCAGCAATGAAGCGGTTAGCTCCTACAATGAGCAGTTCTTC. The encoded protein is CASNEAVSSYNEQFF.

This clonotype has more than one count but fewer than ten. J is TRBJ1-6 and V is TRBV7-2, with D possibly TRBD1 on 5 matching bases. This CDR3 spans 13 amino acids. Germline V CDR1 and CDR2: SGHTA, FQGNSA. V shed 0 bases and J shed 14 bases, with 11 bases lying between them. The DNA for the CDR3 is TGTGCCAGCAGCTTAGCGACAGATCGGGCCCTCCACTTT. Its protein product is CASSLATDRALHF. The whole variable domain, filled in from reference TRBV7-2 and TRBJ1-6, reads GAGVSQSPSNKVTEKGKDVELRCDPISGHTALYWYRQSLGQGLEFLIYFQGNSAPDKSGLPSDRFSAERTGGSVSTLTIQRTQQEDSAVYLCASSLATDRALHFGNGTRLTVT.

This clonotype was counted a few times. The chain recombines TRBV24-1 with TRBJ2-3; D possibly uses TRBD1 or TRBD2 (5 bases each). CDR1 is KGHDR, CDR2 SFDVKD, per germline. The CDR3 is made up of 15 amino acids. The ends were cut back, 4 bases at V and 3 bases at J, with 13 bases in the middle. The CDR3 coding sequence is TGTGCCACCAGTGACACGGGACGGATTACAGATACGCAGTATTTT. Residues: CATSDTGRITDTQYF.

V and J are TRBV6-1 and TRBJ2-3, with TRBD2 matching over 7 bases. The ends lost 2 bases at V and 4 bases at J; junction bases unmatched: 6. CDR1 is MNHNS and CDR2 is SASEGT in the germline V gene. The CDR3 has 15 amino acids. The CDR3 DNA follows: TGTGCCAGCAGTGAATTGAGGGGAGGGCCAGATACGCAGTATTTT. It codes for CASSELRGGPDTQYF.

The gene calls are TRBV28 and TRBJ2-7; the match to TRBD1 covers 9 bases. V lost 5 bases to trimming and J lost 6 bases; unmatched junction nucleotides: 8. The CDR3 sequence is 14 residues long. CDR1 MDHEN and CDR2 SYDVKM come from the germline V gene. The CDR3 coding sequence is TGTGCCAGCAGTCGTCCCGGGACAGGGACCGAGCAGTACTTC. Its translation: CASSRPGTGTEQYF.

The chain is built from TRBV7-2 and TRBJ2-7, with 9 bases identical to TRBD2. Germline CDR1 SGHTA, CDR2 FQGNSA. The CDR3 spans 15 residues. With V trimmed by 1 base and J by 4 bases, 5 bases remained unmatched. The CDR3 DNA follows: TGTGCCAGCAGCTTAGTAGGTAGCGGGAGTTACGAGCAGTACTTC. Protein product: CASSLVGSGSYEQYF.

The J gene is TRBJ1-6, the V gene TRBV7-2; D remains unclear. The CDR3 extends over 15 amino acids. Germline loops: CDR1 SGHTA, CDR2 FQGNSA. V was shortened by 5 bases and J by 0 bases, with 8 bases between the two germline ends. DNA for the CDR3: TGTGCCAGCAGCCCCGGGAACTCCTATAATTCACCCCTCCACTTT. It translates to CASSPGNSYNSPLHF.

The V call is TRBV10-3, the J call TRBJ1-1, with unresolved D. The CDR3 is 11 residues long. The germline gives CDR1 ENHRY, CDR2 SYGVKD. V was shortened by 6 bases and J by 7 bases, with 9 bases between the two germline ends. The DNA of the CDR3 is TGTGCCATCAGCATAGGCGATGAAGCTTTCTTT. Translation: CAISIGDEAFF.

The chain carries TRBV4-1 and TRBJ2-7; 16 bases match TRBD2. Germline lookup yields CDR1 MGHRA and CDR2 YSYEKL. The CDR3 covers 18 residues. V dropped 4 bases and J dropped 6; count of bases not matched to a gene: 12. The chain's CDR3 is CASSRAEGTSGRAPEQYF. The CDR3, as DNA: TGCGCCAGCAGCCGCGCGGAAGGGACTAGCGGGAGGGCCCCCGAGCAGTACTTC.

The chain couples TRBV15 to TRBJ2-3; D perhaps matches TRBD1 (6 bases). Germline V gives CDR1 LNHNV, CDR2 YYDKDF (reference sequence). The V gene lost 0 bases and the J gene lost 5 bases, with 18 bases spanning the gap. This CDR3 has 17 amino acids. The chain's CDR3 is CATSRDRMQGSGDTQYF. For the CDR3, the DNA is TGTGCCACCAGCAGAGATCGGATGCAGGGGAGTGGAGATACGCAGTATTTT.

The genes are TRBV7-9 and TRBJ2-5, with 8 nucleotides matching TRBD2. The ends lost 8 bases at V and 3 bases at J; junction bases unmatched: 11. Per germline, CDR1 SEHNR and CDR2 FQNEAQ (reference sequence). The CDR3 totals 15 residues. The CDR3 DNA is TGTGCCAGCGGGGCCCGATTGCGGGGGGAAGAGACCCAGTACTTC. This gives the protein CASGARLRGEETQYF.

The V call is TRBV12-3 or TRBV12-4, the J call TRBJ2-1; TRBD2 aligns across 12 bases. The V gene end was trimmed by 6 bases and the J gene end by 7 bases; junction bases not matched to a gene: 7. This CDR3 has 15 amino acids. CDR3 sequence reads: CASRDGTSGWNEQFF. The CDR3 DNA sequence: TGTGCCAGCAGAGACGGGACTAGCGGGTGGAATGAGCAGTTCTTC.

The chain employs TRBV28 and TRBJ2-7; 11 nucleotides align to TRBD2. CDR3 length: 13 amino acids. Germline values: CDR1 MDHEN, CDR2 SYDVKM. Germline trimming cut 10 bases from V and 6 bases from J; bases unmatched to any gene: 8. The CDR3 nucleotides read TGTGCCACCAACCGGCTAGCGGGAGGCGAGCAGTACTTC. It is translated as CATNRLAGGEQYF.

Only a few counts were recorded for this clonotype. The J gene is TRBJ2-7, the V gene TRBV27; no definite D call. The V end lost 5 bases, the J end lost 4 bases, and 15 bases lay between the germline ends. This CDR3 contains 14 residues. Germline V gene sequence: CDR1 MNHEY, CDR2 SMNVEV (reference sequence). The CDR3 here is CASSLSPVRYEQYF. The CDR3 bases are TGTGCCAGCAGTCTTAGCCCGGTTAGGTACGAGCAGTACTTC.

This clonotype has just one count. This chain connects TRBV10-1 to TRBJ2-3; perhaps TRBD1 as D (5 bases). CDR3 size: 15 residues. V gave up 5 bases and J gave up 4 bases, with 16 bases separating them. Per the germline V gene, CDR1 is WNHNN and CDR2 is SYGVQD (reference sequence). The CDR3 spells CASSRRVAGSDTQYF. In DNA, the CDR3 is TGCGCCAGCAGTCGGCGAGTAGCAGGGTCAGATACGCAGTATTTT.

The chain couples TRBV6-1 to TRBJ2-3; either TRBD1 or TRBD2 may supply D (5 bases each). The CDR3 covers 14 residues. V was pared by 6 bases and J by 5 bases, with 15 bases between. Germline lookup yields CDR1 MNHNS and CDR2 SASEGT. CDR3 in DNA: TGTGCCAGCAGCCGCCCGGGAAGGGGAGATACGCAGTATTTT. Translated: CASSRPGRGDTQYF.

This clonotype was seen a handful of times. CDR3 region: CSASGRANTGELFF. The CDR3 coding sequence is TGCAGTGCTAGCGGGAGGGCGAACACCGGGGAGCTGTTTTTT. The V gene is TRBV20-1, the J gene TRBJ2-2; 8 bases are shared with TRBD2. Germline CDR1 and CDR2: DFQATT and SNEGSKA (reference sequence). Trimming cost V 3 bases and J 0 bases; bases outside gene matches: 0. This CDR3 contains 14 residues.

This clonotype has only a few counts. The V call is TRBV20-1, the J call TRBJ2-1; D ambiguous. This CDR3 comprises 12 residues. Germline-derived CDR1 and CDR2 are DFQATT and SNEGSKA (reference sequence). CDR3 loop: CSVDYGPNEQFF. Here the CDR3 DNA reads TGCAGCGTAGATTATGGCCCCAATGAGCAGTTCTTC.

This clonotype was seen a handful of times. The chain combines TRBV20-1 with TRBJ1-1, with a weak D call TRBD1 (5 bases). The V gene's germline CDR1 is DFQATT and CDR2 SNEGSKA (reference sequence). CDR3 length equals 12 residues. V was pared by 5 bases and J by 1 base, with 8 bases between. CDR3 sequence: CSAPGSNTEAFF. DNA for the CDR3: TGCAGTGCTCCAGGGTCGAACACTGAAGCTTTCTTT.

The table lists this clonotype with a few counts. In DNA form, the CDR3 reads TGCAGTGCTAGAGGGGGGACTAAAGGTCAGAGTTTAGATACGCAGTATTTT. It yields the protein CSARGGTKGQSLDTQYF. This chain uses TRBV20-1 with TRBJ2-3; 7 bases map to TRBD2. This CDR3 comprises 17 residues. Per germline, CDR1 DFQATT and CDR2 SNEGSKA (reference sequence). J lost 5 bases, V lost 1 base, and 15 bases had no gene match.

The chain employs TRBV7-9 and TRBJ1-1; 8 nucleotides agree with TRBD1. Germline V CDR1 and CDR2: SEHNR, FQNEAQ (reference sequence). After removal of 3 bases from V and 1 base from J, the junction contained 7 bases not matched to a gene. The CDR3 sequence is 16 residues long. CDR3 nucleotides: TGTGCCAGCAGCTTCATACCAGGGACAGGGAACACTGAAGCTTTCTTT. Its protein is CASSFIPGTGNTEAFF.

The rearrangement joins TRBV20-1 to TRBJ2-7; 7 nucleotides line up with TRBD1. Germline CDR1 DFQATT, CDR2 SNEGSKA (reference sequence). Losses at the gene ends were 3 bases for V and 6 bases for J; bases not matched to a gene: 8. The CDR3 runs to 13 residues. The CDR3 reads CSASVVPGGEQYF. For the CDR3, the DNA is TGCAGTGCTAGCGTTGTACCAGGGGGCGAGCAGTACTTC.